This TCR beta chain was found in a study of CD8 T cells in ankylosing spondylitis. The CDR3 extends over 14 amino acids. The germline CDR1 and CDR2 sequences are MNHNS and SASEGT. V lost 1 base, J lost 4 bases, and 10 bases lay in between. In the case of this clonotype: Its antigen is unknown.

Quantitative barcoded 5'-RACE was used to prepare TCR beta libraries. TCRdb re-called the 5' RACE reads through MiXCR, storing one row per CDR3 protein. This table has about 440,000 distinct CDR3 sequences, under 20% appearing once. Notes on the study in general: Typical of ankylosing spondylitis blood, it appeared, was a TCR beta motif of 7 or 8 highly homologous variants.

V gene TRBV6-1 combines with J gene TRBJ1-1; D uncertain. Specimen: blood, either unsorted or a sorted T cell fraction (not recorded which). This sequence originates from a male donor with ankylosing spondylitis. The CDR3 protein is CASSEVRSRTEAFF. As DNA, the CDR3 is TGTGCCAGCAGTGAAGTGAGGAGTCGCACTGAAGCTTTCTTT.